The rows below give T cell receptor beta chains drawn from one sample of a study of CDR3 diversity in severe acne. MiXCR was run by TCRdb on the PCR reads, yielding one entry per CDR3 protein. Of around 91,000 distinct CDR3 sequences listed, around 49% are singletons. Sequencing input: blood. These receptors were taken from a male donor in good health, without acne. CDR3s include the opening cysteine and the closing phenylalanine or tryptophan. D genes are given only for firm matches. Clone size appears in some rows only: once, few, many, or a class for an expanded clone.

CDR3aa: CASSQYGGDSSYEQYF; CDR3nt: TGTGCCAGCAGCCAATACGGTGGAGACAGCTCCTACGAGCAGTACTTC; abundance: many; j_gene: TRBJ2-7; d_gene: NA; v_gene: TRBV16
CDR3aa: CASSPRDIKTEAFF; CDR3nt: TGTGCCAGCAGCCCCCGGGATATTAAAACTGAAGCTTTCTTT; abundance: many; j_gene: TRBJ1-1; d_gene: NA; v_gene: TRBV7-9
CDR3aa: CASSHGTGWEKLFF; CDR3nt: TGTGCCAGCAGCCACGGGACAGGGTGGGAAAAACTGTTTTTT; abundance: NA; j_gene: TRBJ1-4; d_gene: TRBD1; v_gene: TRBV25-1
CDR3aa: CASSFGQENEKLFF; CDR3nt: TGTGCCAGCAGTTTCGGACAGGAGAATGAAAAACTGTTTTTT; abundance: once; j_gene: TRBJ1-4; d_gene: TRBD1; v_gene: TRBV7-9
CDR3aa: CASRWSGNTEAFF; CDR3nt: TGCGCCAGCAGATGGTCAGGAAACACTGAAGCTTTCTTT; abundance: few; j_gene: TRBJ1-1; d_gene: NA; v_gene: TRBV5-1
CDR3aa: CASSKGVQETQYF; CDR3nt: TGTGCCAGCTCAAAAGGAGTACAAGAGACCCAGTACTTC; abundance: NA; j_gene: TRBJ2-5; d_gene: NA; v_gene: TRBV25-1
CDR3aa: CATSDLRPTGPETQYF; CDR3nt: TGTGCCACCAGTGATTTGCGACCGACAGGGCCAGAGACCCAGTACTTC; abundance: NA; j_gene: TRBJ2-5; d_gene: TRBD1; v_gene: TRBV24-1
CDR3aa: CASSFGQGGNYGYTF; CDR3nt: TGTGCCAGCAGTTTTGGACAGGGGGGGAACTATGGCTACACCTTC; abundance: many; j_gene: TRBJ1-2; d_gene: TRBD1; v_gene: TRBV2
CDR3aa: CASSVGQGRQETQYF; CDR3nt: TGTGCCAGCAGCGTGGGACAGGGGCGCCAAGAGACCCAGTACTTC; abundance: medium-sized; j_gene: TRBJ2-5; d_gene: TRBD1; v_gene: TRBV9
CDR3aa: CASSLEGPPYEQYF; CDR3nt: TGTGCCAGCAGCTTAGAGGGCCCCCCCTACGAGCAGTACTTC; abundance: few; j_gene: TRBJ2-7; d_gene: NA; v_gene: TRBV7-2
CDR3aa: CASSFRENTEAFF; CDR3nt: TGTGCCAGCAGTTTTCGAGAGAACACTGAAGCTTTCTTT; abundance: NA; j_gene: TRBJ1-1; d_gene: NA; v_gene: TRBV27
CDR3aa: CAWSSGTQDSPLHF; CDR3nt: TGTGCCTGGAGCTCCGGGACTCAGGATTCACCCCTCCACTTT; abundance: many; j_gene: TRBJ1-6; d_gene: NA; v_gene: TRBV30
CDR3aa: CSRQGTSSVYEQYF; CDR3nt: TGCAGCCGACAGGGAACCTCCTCGGTCTACGAGCAGTACTTC; abundance: NA; j_gene: TRBJ2-7; d_gene: TRBD1; v_gene: TRBV29-1
CDR3aa: CASSLDGLGNQPQHF; CDR3nt: TGTGCCAGCAGCTTAGATGGTCTGGGCAATCAGCCCCAGCATTTT; abundance: few; j_gene: TRBJ1-5; d_gene: NA; v_gene: TRBV7-6
CDR3aa: CSAPQSGSNEQFF; CDR3nt: TGCAGTGCCCCCCAGAGCGGGAGCAATGAGCAGTTCTTC; abundance: NA; j_gene: TRBJ2-1; d_gene: TRBD2; v_gene: TRBV20-1
CDR3aa: CASSPGTGRRSYEQYVLTF; CDR3nt: TGTGCCAGCAGTCCTGGGACAGGGAGGCGCTCCTACGAGCAGTACGTCCTGACTTTC; abundance: NA; j_gene: TRBJ2-6; d_gene: TRBD1; v_gene: TRBV12-3/TRBV12-4
CDR3aa: CASSSVGVAQETQHF; CDR3nt: TGTGCCAGCAGTTCCGTTGGGGTCGCCCAAGAGACCCAGCATTTT; abundance: few; j_gene: TRBJ1-5; d_gene: NA; v_gene: TRBV27
CDR3aa: CASSVSPDTEAFF; CDR3nt: TGTGCCAGCAGCGTATCACCTGACACTGAAGCTTTCTTT; abundance: NA; j_gene: TRBJ1-1; d_gene: NA; v_gene: TRBV9
CDR3aa: CSGGTPGNEQYF; CDR3nt: TGCAGCGGCGGGACCCCAGGCAACGAGCAGTACTTC; abundance: many; j_gene: TRBJ2-7; d_gene: NA; v_gene: TRBV29-1
CDR3aa: CASSPGEETQYF; CDR3nt: TGTGCCAGTAGTCCCGGGGAAGAGACCCAGTACTTC; abundance: many; j_gene: TRBJ2-5; d_gene: NA; v_gene: TRBV19
CDR3aa: CATSSLGPTSFYEQYF; CDR3nt: TGTGCCACCAGCAGCTTAGGCCCAACTAGTTTCTACGAGCAGTACTTC; abundance: NA; j_gene: TRBJ2-7; d_gene: NA; v_gene: TRBV15
CDR3aa: CASSLTIGTAAAYGYTF; CDR3nt: TGTGCCAGCAGCTTAACTATTGGGACGGCCGCCGCCTATGGCTACACCTTC; abundance: NA; j_gene: TRBJ1-2; d_gene: NA; v_gene: TRBV7-8
CDR3aa: CSADQGQGNYGYTF; CDR3nt: TGCAGTGCTGACCAGGGTCAGGGGAACTATGGCTACACCTTC; abundance: NA; j_gene: TRBJ1-2; d_gene: NA; v_gene: TRBV20-1
CDR3aa: CASSAAPRDRGNEQFF; CDR3nt: TGTGCCAGCAGCGCCGCCCCCCGGGACAGGGGGAATGAGCAGTTCTTC; abundance: NA; j_gene: TRBJ2-1; d_gene: TRBD1; v_gene: TRBV7-9
CDR3aa: CASSTSTSWGTDTQYF; CDR3nt: TGTGCCAGCAGCACAAGCACTAGCTGGGGAACAGATACGCAGTATTTT; abundance: many; j_gene: TRBJ2-3; d_gene: NA; v_gene: TRBV7-9
CDR3aa: CASSDQGARSPLHF; CDR3nt: TGTGCCAGCAGTGATCAGGGGGCGCGTTCACCCCTCCACTTT; abundance: NA; j_gene: TRBJ1-6; d_gene: TRBD1; v_gene: TRBV2
CDR3aa: CASSGRGTAIYGYTF; CDR3nt: TGTGCCAGCAGCGGACGTGGGACAGCAATCTATGGCTACACCTTC; abundance: NA; j_gene: TRBJ1-2; d_gene: TRBD1; v_gene: TRBV9
CDR3aa: CASSGQGSSYEQYF; CDR3nt: TGTGCCAGCAGTGGACAGGGAAGCTCCTACGAGCAGTACTTC; abundance: NA; j_gene: TRBJ2-7; d_gene: TRBD1; v_gene: TRBV6-1
CDR3aa: CASSATTLVGEQYF; CDR3nt: TGTGCCAGCAGCGCTACTACTCTAGTGGGCGAGCAGTACTTC; abundance: NA; j_gene: TRBJ2-7; d_gene: NA; v_gene: TRBV9
CDR3aa: CASSYQSGTSEYEQYF; CDR3nt: TGTGCCAGCAGTTACCAATCCGGGACTAGCGAGTACGAGCAGTACTTC; abundance: once; j_gene: TRBJ2-7; d_gene: TRBD2; v_gene: TRBV6-5
CDR3aa: CASSSGTSPVETQYF; CDR3nt: TGCGCCAGCAGCTCCGGGACTAGTCCCGTAGAGACCCAGTACTTC; abundance: many; j_gene: TRBJ2-5; d_gene: TRBD2; v_gene: TRBV5-1
CDR3aa: CSASTASGGSSYNEQFF; CDR3nt: TGCAGTGCTAGTACGGCTAGCGGGGGGAGCTCCTACAATGAGCAGTTCTTC; abundance: NA; j_gene: TRBJ2-1; d_gene: TRBD2; v_gene: TRBV20-1
CDR3aa: CASSEFDRGIDYGYTF; CDR3nt: TGTGCCAGCAGTGAATTTGACAGGGGTATCGACTATGGCTACACCTTC; abundance: few; j_gene: TRBJ1-2; d_gene: TRBD1; v_gene: TRBV25-1
CDR3aa: CASSQGVPLEGFGGEQYF; CDR3nt: TGTGCCAGCAGCCAAGGGGTCCCTCTCGAGGGGTTCGGGGGCGAGCAGTACTTC; abundance: many; j_gene: TRBJ2-7; d_gene: NA; v_gene: TRBV3-1
CDR3aa: CASGEVLAGGPTF; CDR3nt: TGCGCCAGCGGTGAGGTCCTAGCGGGGGGGCCTACTTTC; abundance: once; j_gene: TRBJ2-7; d_gene: TRBD2; v_gene: TRBV10-1
CDR3aa: CSASGAGLAGRETQYF; CDR3nt: TGCAGTGCTAGTGGGGCGGGACTAGCGGGACGAGAGACCCAGTACTTC; abundance: few; j_gene: TRBJ2-5; d_gene: TRBD2; v_gene: TRBV20-1
CDR3aa: CSARVGSSYRYGADTQYF; CDR3nt: TGCAGTGCTAGAGTGGGGAGCTCCTACAGGTACGGGGCAGATACGCAGTATTTT; abundance: NA; j_gene: TRBJ2-3; d_gene: NA; v_gene: TRBV20-1
CDR3aa: CASSPPSQFYGYTF; CDR3nt: TGTGCCAGCTCACCACCGAGCCAGTTCTATGGCTACACCTTC; abundance: once; j_gene: TRBJ1-2; d_gene: NA; v_gene: TRBV25-1
CDR3aa: CASSHWTGDNTGELFF; CDR3nt: TGTGCCAGCAGTCATTGGACAGGGGATAACACCGGGGAGCTGTTTTTT; abundance: many; j_gene: TRBJ2-2; d_gene: TRBD1; v_gene: TRBV6-5
CDR3aa: CASGRGANHEQFF; CDR3nt: TGCGCCAGCGGCCGGGGGGCGAACCATGAGCAGTTCTTC; abundance: many; j_gene: TRBJ2-1; d_gene: NA; v_gene: TRBV10-2
CDR3aa: CASTPGGSSYNEQFF; CDR3nt: TGTGCCAGCACCCCGGGGGGGTCCTCCTACAATGAGCAGTTCTTC; abundance: many; j_gene: TRBJ2-1; d_gene: TRBD2; v_gene: TRBV6-6